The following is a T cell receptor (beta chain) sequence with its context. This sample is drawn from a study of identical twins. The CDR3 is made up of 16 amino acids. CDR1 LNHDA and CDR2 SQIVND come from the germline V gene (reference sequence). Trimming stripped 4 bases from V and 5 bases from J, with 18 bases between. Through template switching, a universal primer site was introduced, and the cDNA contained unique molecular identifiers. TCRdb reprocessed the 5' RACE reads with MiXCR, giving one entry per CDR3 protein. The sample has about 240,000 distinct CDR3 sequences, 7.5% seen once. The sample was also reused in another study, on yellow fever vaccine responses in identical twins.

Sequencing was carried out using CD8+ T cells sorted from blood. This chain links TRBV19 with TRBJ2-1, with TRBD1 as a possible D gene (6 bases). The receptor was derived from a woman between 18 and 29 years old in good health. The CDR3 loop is CASSTVDSQINNEQFF. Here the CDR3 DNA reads TGTGCCAGTAGTACCGTGGACAGCCAAATTAACAATGAGCAGTTCTTC.